This T cell receptor (beta chain) was captured in a study of CD8+ T cells in alopecia areata. Whole-study findings and limits: Patients shared TCRs less clearly than mice did, possibly for HLA-related reasons. Clonality was higher in lesional than normal scalp, especially in alopecia totalis/universalis. The study also sequences resident alphabeta T cells of normal skin in scalp samples.

The CDR3 loop spans 15 amino acids. In germline, CDR1 is SGHNT, CDR2 YYREEE (reference sequence). Extracted RNA was reverse transcribed, and the resulting cDNA served as sequencing template. Produced via immunoSEQ multiplex PCR; TCRdb's table is partial and in-frame only. The top ten clones hold less than 20% of a sample with 160,000 or so clones, under 60% of them seen once. In the case of this clone: Its matching antigen is unknown. An end of the junction does not agree with germline; a read error may underlie this.

This receptor was taken from a human donor with alopecia areata. Sequencing was performed on CD8+ T cells sorted from blood, taken at week 0. V usage is TRBV5-4 and J usage is TRBJ2-6; no firm D call. CDR3 sequence reads: CASSQQNTGANVLTF. DNA of the CDR3: TGCGCCAGCAGCCAGCAAAACACTGGGGCCAACGTCCTGACTTTC.